In this sample, the clone carrying this TCR beta chain turned up once. The antigen is not known. The term stable hyperthyroidism indicated an absence of ophthalmopathy within 18 months of follow-up. Approximately 10 ml of fresh blood yielded the PBMCs by density gradient. TCR beta CDR3 amplification used RNA transcripts. The authors performed first-round RT-PCR with HTBI primers and then a second-round multiplex PCR. TCRdb ran MiXCR on the multiplex PCR reads and lists one entry per CDR3 protein. The sample shows around 400,000 distinct CDR3 sequences, more than 20% of them seen only once. The sample comes from a study of Graves' ophthalmopathy and Graves' hyperthyroidism. Study-level findings and limits: Clonotypes were expanded in thyroid at above 0.001 frequency, and most also appeared in blood.

V dropped 3 bases and J dropped 5 bases, with 7 bases sitting between them. This CDR3 has 12 residues. Germline CDR1 is MDHEN and CDR2 is SYDVKM. This receptor was identified in a woman aged 18 to 35 with stable Graves' hyperthyroidism. Sequencing input: peripheral blood. The chain recombines TRBV28 with TRBJ1-1; no clear D gene. CDR3 residues: CASSLMQTEAFF. CDR3 bases: TGTGCCAGCAGTTTGATGCAGACTGAAGCTTTCTTT.